Listed below are T cell receptor beta chains from one sample, sequenced in a study of T cell changes during pregnancy in multiple sclerosis. The data were produced by immunoSEQ multiplex PCR, yet TCRdb's version contains in-frame clones alone and is incomplete. The table has under 100,000 clones, roughly 93% seen once; the top ten hold 2% to 3%. The specimen was peripheral blood, collected in the third trimester of pregnancy. The receptors were sampled from a female donor with multiple sclerosis, enrolled in a pregnancy study. Both conserved end residues are part of each CDR3. A D gene is named only where the DNA matches it firmly. Where a row states a size, it is once, few, many or the class of an expanded clone; other rows omit it.

D gene | J gene | V gene | clone size | CDR3 length | CDR3 protein | CDR3 DNA
. | TRBJ2-3 | TRBV13 | . | 12 | CASTRGSDTQYF | TGTGCCAGCACTCGGGGGTCAGATACGCAGTATTTT
. | TRBJ1-6 | TRBV13 | . | 14 | CASSSQDYNSPLHF | TGTGCCAGCAGCTCGCAGGATTATAATTCACCCCTCCACTTT
. | TRBJ1-2 | TRBV27 | . | 12 | CASSQGDNGYTF | TGTGCCAGCAGCCAAGGGGACAATGGCTACACCTTC
. | TRBJ2-1 | TRBV18 | . | 16 | CASSPLEGKIYNEQFF | TGTGCCAGCTCACCACTCGAGGGTAAAATCTACAATGAGCAGTTCTTC
. | TRBJ1-5 | TRBV19 | . | 16 | CASSRVETGRGQPQHF | TGTGCCAGTAGTAGGGTCGAGACAGGTCGGGGTCAGCCCCAGCATTTT
. | TRBJ1-1 | TRBV5-6 | . | 14 | CASSLAGMNTEAFF | TGTGCCAGCAGCCTCGCAGGCATGAACACTGAAGCTTTCTTT
. | TRBJ1-2 | TRBV6-6 | few | 11 | CASSLNGGYTF | TGTGCCAGCAGTCTAAACGGGGGCTACACCTTC
TRBD2 | TRBJ2-3 | TRBV15 | . | 13 | CATSGGGTDTQYF | TGTGCCACCTCCGGGGGGGGCACAGATACGCAGTATTTT
. | TRBJ2-5 | TRBV30 | . | 15 | CAWSVLGAPQETQYF | TGTGCCTGGAGTGTACTGGGGGCCCCCCAAGAGACCCAGTACTTC
TRBD1 | TRBJ1-6 | TRBV19 | . | 15 | CASSLLTGNNSPLHF | TGTGCCAGTAGTTTACTGACAGGGAATAATTCACCCCTCCACTTT
TRBD1 | TRBJ1-5 | TRBV27 | . | 14 | CASSFRGPDQPQHF | TGTGCCAGCAGTTTTAGGGGGCCGGATCAGCCCCAGCATTTT
TRBD2 | TRBJ2-7 | TRBV9 | . | 17 | CASSSPSGGAPSYEQYF | TGTGCCAGCAGCTCTCCTAGCGGGGGGGCGCCCTCCTACGAGCAGTACTTC
. | TRBJ2-7 | TRBV6-4 | . | 13 | CASSEGHGYEQYF | TGTGCCAGCAGTGAGGGGCATGGCTACGAGCAGTACTTC
. | TRBJ2-2 | TRBV19 | . | 13 | CASSVAYTGELFF | TGTGCCAGTAGTGTAGCCTACACCGGGGAGCTGTTTTTT
. | TRBJ1-1 | TRBV30 | . | 12 | CAWSVSRGEAFF | TGTGCCTGGAGTGTTTCCAGGGGTGAGGCTTTCTTT
. | TRBJ2-7 | TRBV5-1 | . | 13 | CASSVDRIGEQYF | TGCGCCAGCAGCGTAGACAGAATAGGCGAGCAGTACTTC
TRBD2 | TRBJ2-3 | TRBV7-3 | . | 15 | CASSLLAESTDTQYF | TGTGCCAGCAGCTTACTAGCGGAGAGCACAGATACGCAGTATTTT
. | TRBJ2-1 | TRBV2 | medium-sized | 16 | CASSDPSTDTTNEQFF | TGTGCCAGCAGTGACCCTTCTACGGATACTACGAATGAGCAGTTCTTC
. | TRBJ1-5 | TRBV7-4 | . | 15 | CASSLEDRNNQPQHF | TGTGCCAGCAGCTTAGAGGACAGAAACAATCAGCCCCAGCATTTT
. | TRBJ1-1 | TRBV9 | . | 15 | CASSVGQGGFTEAFF | TGTGCCAGCAGCGTGGGGCAGGGTGGCTTCACTGAAGCTTTCTTT
. | TRBJ1-2 | TRBV11-2 | . | 13 | CASSNGRIVGYTF | TGTGCCAGCAGTAATGGTCGAATAGTTGGCTACACCTTC
. | TRBJ1-2 | TRBV5-6 | . | 13 | CASSRGHVYGYTF | TGTGCCAGCAGCCGCGGGCATGTTTATGGCTACACCTTC
. | TRBJ1-6 | TRBV27 | . | 15 | CASSPSSSYNSPLHF | TGTGCCAGCAGTCCTTCGAGCTCCTATAATTCACCCCTCCACTTT
. | TRBJ2-5 | TRBV9 | . | 16 | CASSVGASELQETQYF | TGTGCCAGCAGCGTAGGGGCTAGCGAGTTGCAAGAGACCCAGTACTTC